The 2 T cell receptor beta chains below all came from one sample that was sequenced in a study of Graves' ophthalmopathy and Graves' hyperthyroidism. Amplified TCR beta CDR3 regions were obtained using RNA transcripts as template. HTBI primers primed a first-round RT-PCR, and a second-round multiplex PCR followed. In TCRdb, the multiplex PCR reads were re-called with MiXCR into one record per CDR3 protein. The sample has some 160,000 distinct CDR3 sequences, around 39% seen once. Sequences were obtained from peripheral blood. The receptor source for this set is a man under 40 with Graves' ophthalmopathy.

This clonotype was counted ten times or more. The CDR3 sequence is CASSRVMNTEAFF. CDR3 nucleotide sequence: TGCGCCAGCAGCAGGGTAATGAACACTGAAGCTTTCTTT. This chain joins TRBV4-1 and TRBJ1-1; D remains ambiguous. The germline V gene has CDR1 MGHRA and CDR2 YSYEKL. Trimming took 5 bases from V and 0 from J, leaving 7 bases between them. The CDR3 is 13 amino acids.

The V gene is TRBV7-8, the J gene TRBJ1-1; 9 bases are shared with TRBD1. Germline trimming cut 6 bases from V and 6 bases from J; bases unmatched to any gene: 8. CDR3 length: 14 residues. In germline, CDR1 is SGHVS, CDR2 FQNEAQ. CDR3 sequence: CASSPPGQGAEAFF. CDR3 in DNA: TGTGCCAGCAGTCCGCCGGGACAGGGCGCTGAAGCTTTCTTT.